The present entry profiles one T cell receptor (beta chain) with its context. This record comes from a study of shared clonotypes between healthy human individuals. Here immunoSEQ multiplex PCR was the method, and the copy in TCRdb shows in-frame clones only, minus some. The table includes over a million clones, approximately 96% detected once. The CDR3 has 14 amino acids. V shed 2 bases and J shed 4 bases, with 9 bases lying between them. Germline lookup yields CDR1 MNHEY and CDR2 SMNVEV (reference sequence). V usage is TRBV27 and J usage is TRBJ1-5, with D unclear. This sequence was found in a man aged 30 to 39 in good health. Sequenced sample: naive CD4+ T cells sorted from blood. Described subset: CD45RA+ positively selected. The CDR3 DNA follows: TGTGCCAGCAGTTTACGTCCCGGGAATCAGCCCCAGCATTTT. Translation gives CASSLRPGNQPQHF.